A single T cell receptor beta chain is shown here with its context. Its antigen is still unknown. The CDR3 runs to 15 residues. V lost 5 bases and J 4 bases, leaving 17 bases between the germline ends. The germline gives CDR1 SGHTA, CDR2 FQGTGA. The record originates from a study of siplizumab effects on memory and regulatory T cells. Points from the study as a whole: For mappable alloreactive CD4+ clones, the mean Treg-derived fraction was 68.8% with siplizumab and 25% to 30% in controls. No more than a minor fraction of alloreactive clones could be traced back to unstimulated subsets.

Where three donor pairs were concerned, the unstimulated naive, memory, effector memory and TEMRA subsets underwent sequencing. In each sample, about 10^5 TCR templates were assayed. Sequencing was performed with immunoSEQ multiplex PCR; in TCRdb, only in-frame clones are kept and a portion is missing. Of roughly 64,000 clones detected, around 96% appear once; the ten largest clones hold 0.095%. The chain has TRBV7-3 and TRBJ2-5; TRBD2 might be the D (6 bases). Sequencing was performed on naive CD8+ T cells sorted from blood. The sequence derives from a human donor in good health. DNA of the CDR3: TGTGCCAGCAGCGCCACTAGCAACTGGGGAGAGACCCAGTACTTC. It specifies CASSATSNWGETQYF.